The 21 T cell receptor beta chains below come from one sample, sequenced in a study of T cell responses to AZD1222 COVID-19 vaccine. The assay was immunoSEQ multiplex PCR, and TCRdb's table has in-frame clones only and misses some. The sample records nearly 90,000 clones, 89% being singletons. This sample comprised peripheral blood, obtained 28 days after the second AZD1222 dose. These receptor sequences come from an adult who received the AZD1222 COVID-19 vaccine.

This chain uses TRBV15 with TRBJ2-3; 8 bases agree with TRBD2. The CDR3 length is 16 residues. Per the germline V gene, CDR1 is LNHNV and CDR2 is YYDKDF (reference sequence). V lost 5 bases to trimming and J lost 1 base; unmatched junction nucleotides: 8. This chain's CDR3 is CATSRGGTSGTDTQYF. In DNA, the CDR3 is TGTGCCACCAGCCGAGGCGGGACTAGTGGCACAGATACGCAGTATTTT.

The chain recombines TRBV11-2 with TRBJ2-7; tentatively, D is TRBD2 (6 bases). V was shortened by 3 bases and J by 1 base, with 13 bases between the two germline ends. This CDR3 has 15 residues. Germline V CDR1 and CDR2: SGHAT, FQNNGV. CDR3 loop: CASSFGGAPSYEQYF. The CDR3 DNA reads as TGTGCCAGCAGCTTCGGAGGGGCGCCATCCTACGAGCAGTACTTC. The variable domain in full, completed from reference TRBV11-2 and TRBJ2-7, reads EAGVAQSPRYKIIEKRQSVAFWCNPISGHATLYWYQQILGQGPKLLIQFQNNGVVDDSQLPKDRFSAERLKGVDSTLKIQPAKLEDSAVYLCASSFGGAPSYEQYFGPGTRLTVT.

CDR3 region: CASSPYPGGRGNTIYF. As DNA, the CDR3 is TGTGCCAGCAGTCCTTACCCAGGGGGACGAGGAAACACCATATATTTT. The chain employs TRBV28 and TRBJ1-3, with 7 bases identical to TRBD1. Germline V gives CDR1 MDHEN, CDR2 SYDVKM. The junction had 11 bases not matched to a gene; V was cut back by 5 bases and J by 4 bases. The CDR3 length is 16 residues.

The rearrangement uses TRBV24-1 and TRBJ1-1; D remains unclear. CDR1 is KGHDR, CDR2 SFDVKD, per germline. This CDR3 comprises 13 residues. The V and J ends lost 4 bases and 0 bases respectively, with 5 bases between them. The CDR3 is CATSDHLNTEAFF. The CDR3 DNA reads as TGTGCCACCAGTGACCACTTGAACACTGAAGCTTTCTTT.

This clone was observed a single time. V and J are TRBV4-2 and TRBJ1-1, with D possibly being TRBD1 (5 bases). This CDR3 comprises 13 residues. Germline-derived CDR1 and CDR2 are LGHNA and YNFKEQ. The CDR3 region has the DNA TGTGCTCTCGGGGTGGACACCGGGGATGAAGCTTTCTTT. Translated, it gives CALGVDTGDEAFF.

V is TRBV6-5 and J is TRBJ1-1; D call uncertain. CDR1 and CDR2 from the germline V gene are MNHEY and SVGAGI. CDR3 length: 13 residues. V gave up 8 bases and J gave up 4 bases, with 14 bases separating them. As DNA, the CDR3 is TGTGCCAGCGCAGATGGTTTGGGCACTGAAGCTTTCTTT. It encodes CASADGLGTEAFF.

The rearrangement uses TRBV4-1 and TRBJ2-7; maybe TRBD2 (6 bases). This CDR3 region has 15 residues. V lost 1 base and J 3 bases, leaving 13 bases between the germline ends. Germline assignment: CDR1 MGHRA and CDR2 YSYEKL. CDR3 coding DNA: TGCGCCAGCAGCCAAGGGCCACTAGCTGGCTACGAGCAGTACTTC. Its protein product is CASSQGPLAGYEQYF.

V and J are TRBV3-1 (or the pseudogene TRBV3-2) and TRBJ1-2, with TRBD1 matching over 7 bases. Germline loops: CDR1 LGHDT, CDR2 YNNKEL (reference sequence). This CDR3 region has 14 residues. V was pared by 3 bases and J by 4 bases, with 5 bases of the junction left unmatched. The CDR3 loop is CASSQGQFSYGYTF. The CDR3 nucleotides are TGTGCCAGCAGCCAGGGACAGTTTTCCTATGGCTACACCTTC.

The chain joins TRBV6-5 to TRBJ1-3; D perhaps matches TRBD1 (5 bases). The V gene's germline CDR1 is MNHEY and CDR2 SVGAGI. The ends were cut back, 6 bases at V and 0 bases at J, with 9 bases in the middle. The CDR3 runs 14 residues. Here the CDR3 DNA reads TGTGCCAGCAGGCGTGACAGCTCTGGAAACACCATATATTTT. It is translated as CASRRDSSGNTIYF.

V is TRBV11-3 and J is TRBJ2-3; 8 bases agree with TRBD2. This CDR3 comprises 17 residues. Per the germline V gene, CDR1 is SGHNT and CDR2 is YENEEA. The J segment lost 0 bases and the V segment lost 1 base, leaving 6 bases of the junction unmatched. The CDR3 DNA reads TGTGCCAGCAGCTTAGGGATAGCGGGGACTAGCACAGATACGCAGTATTTT. This sequence encodes CASSLGIAGTSTDTQYF.

The chain links TRBV5-1 to TRBJ2-3; D remains unclear. V was trimmed by 4 bases and J by 0 bases, leaving 12 bases between them. Germline CDR1 SGHRS, CDR2 YFSETQ. The CDR3 is 15 residues long. DNA of the CDR3: TGCGCCAGCAGCCGAAATCGGGTCAGCACAGATACGCAGTATTTT. Amino acids: CASSRNRVSTDTQYF.

The genes are TRBV7-6 and TRBJ1-4; a possible D gene is TRBD1 (6 bases). V was trimmed by 0 bases and J by 8 bases, leaving 19 bases between them. The CDR3 spans 17 residues. The germline V gene has CDR1 SGHVS and CDR2 FNYEAQ. CDR3 sequence reads: CASSLARLGGQGEKLFF. CDR3 bases: TGTGCCAGCAGCTTAGCTCGTTTGGGGGGGCAGGGGGAAAAACTGTTTTTT.

The chain carries TRBV6-5 and TRBJ1-2, with 8 positions matching TRBD1. J gave up 2 bases and V 5 bases, and 4 bases lay outside the gene matches. This CDR3 has 14 residues. Per germline, CDR1 MNHEY and CDR2 SVGAGI. The CDR3 bases are TGTGCCAGCAGTCGCAGGACAGGGAACTATGGCTACACCTTC. It translates to CASSRRTGNYGYTF.

The J gene is TRBJ1-5, the V gene TRBV3-1 (or the pseudogene TRBV3-2); D is ambiguous. Trimming left V 4 bases short and J 4 bases short, with 11 bases between. This CDR3 has 14 amino acids. Germline CDR1 LGHDT, CDR2 YNNKEL (reference sequence). The CDR3 loop is CASSPFGENQPQHF. As DNA, the CDR3 is TGTGCCAGCAGCCCCTTTGGGGAAAATCAGCCCCAGCATTTT.

The chain couples TRBV19 to TRBJ2-3; D gene unclear. This CDR3 contains 14 residues. Trimming left V 0 bases short and J 4 bases short, with 8 bases between. Germline V gene lookup returns CDR1 LNHDA and CDR2 SQIVND (reference sequence). In nucleotides, the CDR3 is TGTGCCAGTAGTATAGACCACAATCCAGATACGCAGTATTTT. It encodes CASSIDHNPDTQYF.

V usage is TRBV6-6 and J usage is TRBJ2-5; 12 bases agree with TRBD1. Germline CDR1 and CDR2: MNHNY and SVGAGI (reference sequence). Unmatched junction bases numbered 4, after V lost 6 bases and J lost 5 bases. This CDR3 has 14 amino acids. Here the CDR3 reads CASSPGTGGETQYF. The CDR3 region has the DNA TGTGCCAGCAGCCCCGGGACAGGGGGCGAGACCCAGTACTTC.

This clone was picked up one time. The V and J genes are TRBV14 and TRBJ1-1; TRBD1 matches at 7 bases. This CDR3 is built from 14 residues. Germline V gives CDR1 SGHDN, CDR2 FVKESK. The V gene end was trimmed by 6 bases and the J gene end by 4 bases; junction bases not matched to a gene: 8. In DNA form, the CDR3 reads TGTGCCAGCAGTCTAAGACAGGGAAGCACTGAAGCTTTCTTT. This encodes CASSLRQGSTEAFF.

The rearrangement links TRBV5-1 to TRBJ2-1; D remains unclear. The CDR3 runs 12 residues. The germline V and J ends were trimmed by 3 bases and 5 bases, with 6 bases remaining between them. Looked up from germline, CDR1 is SGHRS and CDR2 is YFSETQ. The DNA for the CDR3 is TGCGCCAGCAGCTCTTCTAACAATGAGCAGTTCTTC. The encoded protein is CASSSSNNEQFF. The variable domain in full, with the rest retrieved from reference TRBV5-1 and TRBJ2-1, is KAGVTQTPRYLIKTRGQQVTLSCSPISGHRSVSWYQQTPGQGLQFLFEYFSETQRNKGNFPGRFSGRQFSNSRSEMNVSTLELGDSALYLCASSSSNNEQFFGPGTRLTVL.

The chain carries TRBV7-2 and TRBJ1-1; D remains unclear. Germline values: CDR1 SGHTA, CDR2 FQGNSA. Trimming left V 2 bases short and J 0 bases short, with 10 bases between. CDR3 size: 15 residues. The chain's CDR3 is CASSLNMVLNTEAFF. CDR3 nucleotide sequence: TGTGCCAGCAGCTTAAATATGGTCCTGAACACTGAAGCTTTCTTT.

The rearrangement uses TRBV7-9 and TRBJ1-1; D remains ambiguous. The CDR3 length is 13 residues. Trimming cost V 6 bases and J 1 base, with 9 bases left between them. Germline loops: CDR1 SEHNR, CDR2 FQNEAQ (reference sequence). The CDR3 DNA is TGTGCCAGCAGTGACCCCCCGAACACTGAAGCTTTCTTT. Protein product: CASSDPPNTEAFF.

The V gene is TRBV7-2, the J gene TRBJ2-3; 9 bases align to TRBD2. The CDR3 is made up of 17 amino acids. The junction had 5 bases not matched to a gene; V was cut back by 0 bases and J by 1 base. CDR1 is SGHTA, CDR2 FQGNSA, per germline. CDR3 protein: CASSLAGGGAGTDTQYF. CDR3 DNA sequence: TGTGCCAGCAGCTTAGCTGGCGGGGGGGCGGGCACAGATACGCAGTATTTT.